This entry features one T cell receptor (beta chain) sequence. The data belong to a study of blood T cell repertoires in COVID-19. V was cut by 4 bases and J by 1 base, with 12 bases left in between. In germline, CDR1 is SGHAT, CDR2 FQNNGV. The CDR3 runs 15 residues. Here immunoSEQ multiplex PCR was the method, and the copy in TCRdb shows in-frame clones only, minus some. The sample shows roughly 120,000 clones, approximately 70% of them seen only once. This chain links TRBV11-2 with TRBJ2-3; perhaps TRBD2 as D (6 bases). The origin of this receptor is a human donor with acute or convalescent COVID-19. The donor label of this sample is uncertain. Sequenced input: peripheral blood. CDR3 nucleotide sequence: TGTGCCAGCAGCTGGAGGCGGGGCGGCACAGATACGCAGTATTTT. Amino acids: CASSWRRGGTDTQYF.